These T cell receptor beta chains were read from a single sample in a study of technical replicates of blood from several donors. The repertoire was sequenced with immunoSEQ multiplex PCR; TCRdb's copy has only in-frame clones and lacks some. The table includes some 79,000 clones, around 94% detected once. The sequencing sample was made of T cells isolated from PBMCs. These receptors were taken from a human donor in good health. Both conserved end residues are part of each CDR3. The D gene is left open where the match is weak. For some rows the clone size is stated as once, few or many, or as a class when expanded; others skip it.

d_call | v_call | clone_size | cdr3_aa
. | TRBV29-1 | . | CSVEDRGGGTQHF
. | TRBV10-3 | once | CATFGTARGFTEAFF
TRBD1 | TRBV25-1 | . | CASSYDRGFDNEQFF
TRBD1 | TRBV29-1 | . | CSVHTGADEQYF
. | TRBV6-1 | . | CASTLGVGYGYTF
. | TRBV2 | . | CASSESQVYLHSNQPQHF
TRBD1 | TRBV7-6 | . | CASRRTGEGYTF
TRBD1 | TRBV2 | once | CASSGGTGSGNTIYF
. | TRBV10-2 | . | CASSGDMYYGYTF
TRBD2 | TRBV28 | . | CASSQVGLAGGPRFNYEQYF
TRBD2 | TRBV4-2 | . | CASSQPGLAENTGELFF
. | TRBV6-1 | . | CASREVRGNYEQYF
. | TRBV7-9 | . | CACETDTQYF
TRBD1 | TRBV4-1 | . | CASSRGQGPNTEAFF
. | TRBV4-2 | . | CASSQGGGNTIYF
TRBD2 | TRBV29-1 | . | CSVDRLAGLSSYNEQFF
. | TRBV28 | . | CGTAITTYEQYF
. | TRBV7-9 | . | CASSLEFGGVDGYTF
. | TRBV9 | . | CASSVQRTGDTNEKLFF
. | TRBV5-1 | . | CASTEGDGYTF
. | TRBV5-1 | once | CASSLAPFPTRTGELFF
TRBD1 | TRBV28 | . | CASSLTRGQGEKLFF
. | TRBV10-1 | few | CASSFQGDYTF
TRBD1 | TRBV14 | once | CASSQDPGQGAYEQYF
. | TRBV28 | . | CASSSLPGLQYSYEQYF
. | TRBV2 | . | CASSLLPGDYNSPLHF
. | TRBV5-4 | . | CASSLERFRTDTQYF
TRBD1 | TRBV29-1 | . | CSVERGSQGTAQETQYF
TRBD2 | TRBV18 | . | CASSLLRAGEQYF
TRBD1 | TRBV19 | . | CASSRGTGAYEQYF
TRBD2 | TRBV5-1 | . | CASSRGGRTDTQYF
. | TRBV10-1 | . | CASRGLVYEQYF
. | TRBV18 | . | CASSPTEGDNQPQHF
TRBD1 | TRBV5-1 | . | CASSRGQGAYNEQFF
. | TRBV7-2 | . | CASSPPGVKETQYF
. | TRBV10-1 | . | CASSESDSPEKLFF
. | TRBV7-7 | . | CASSPTGIF
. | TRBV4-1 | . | CASSQVPGVGQPQHF
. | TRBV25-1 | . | CASSESVISGELFF
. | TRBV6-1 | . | CASRNIQPQHF
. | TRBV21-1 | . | CVETGGAYYGYTF
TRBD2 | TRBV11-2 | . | CASSIRRGLAGAETQYF
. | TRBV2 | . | CASTRENTGELFF
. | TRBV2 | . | CASRTTFHYEQYF
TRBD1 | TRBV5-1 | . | CASSTTGEWYGYTF
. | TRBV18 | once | CASSPSRAGLSSYEQYF
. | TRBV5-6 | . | CASSFLAGSSYNSPLHF
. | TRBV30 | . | CAWTPGFGGYTF
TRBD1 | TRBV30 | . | CAWSGSKTSNETGYNYGYTF
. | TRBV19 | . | CASSIVVGETQYF
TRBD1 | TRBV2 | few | CASSTGWTGETEAFF
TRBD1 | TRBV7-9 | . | CASSSSARGILGGGEKLFF
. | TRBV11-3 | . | CASSFVHGGSYEQYF
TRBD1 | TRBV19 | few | CASSSGTANEKLFF
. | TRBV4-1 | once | CASSQVVNTEAFF
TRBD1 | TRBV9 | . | CASSGTGKLFF
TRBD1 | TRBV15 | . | CATSGDSRGYTF
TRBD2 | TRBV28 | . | CASSILAGGPDTQYF
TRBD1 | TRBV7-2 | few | CASSSQGGQPQHF